This T cell receptor (beta chain) derives from a study of blood T cell repertoires in COVID-19 (dated by TCRdb to 2020 to 2021). Context from the whole study: Samples from collaborators originated in the United States, Italy and Spain and spanned both the acute and convalescent phases of COVID-19. The prospective study material was composed of cDNA or gDNA derived from T cells, B-cell-depleted T cells, or PBMCs. Subjects who had been exposed to COVID-19, were actively infected with it, or had recovered from it provided the deeply sampled blood TCRbeta repertoires that made up the dataset. The repertoires were released in a freely available public database meant as a resource for research on the immune response to SARS-CoV-2. The samples were drawn from the first 160 participants of the ongoing ImmuneRACE study and from 1,200 or so subjects provided by 6 global collaborators. Sample metadata almost always included a de-identified subject ID, COVID-19 status, age in years and sex. Where available, HLA class I and class II types were taken from metadata supplied by the sample provider and were not determined by assay-based typing. On the study overall, not on this receptor specifically: How much clinical and demographic metadata was included differed by source and by participant, and the metadata was provided uncurated.

Concerning this clone itself: It lacks a known antigen. No clone much larger than this one lies a single base away; base qualities are absent.

At one collaborating source in Seattle, patients were enrolled during active infection and were followed longitudinally through the course of disease. Each collaborating institution followed its own protocols to collect whole blood in K2EDTA tubes. For TCRbeta analysis, collaborator samples were shipped as frozen whole blood, as isolated PBMCs, or as DNA extracted from either sample type. TCRbeta CDR3 regions were amplified from genomic DNA by means of the immunoSEQ Assay, a bias-controlled multiplex PCR. Turning to the authors' computational methods: The number of nucleated cells in each sample was estimated from the amplification of reference gene primers within the assay. To quantify the absolute abundance of each unique TCRbeta CDR3 rearrangement, sequence reads were collapsed and filtered. For each sample, productive Simpson clonality was calculated by taking the square root of Simpson's diversity index across productive rearrangements. This is the immuneACCESS table as TCRdb keeps it, with only in-frame sequences that have V and J called. A part of the clones is gone; compared with another copy, unresolved V genes explain less than half, and the rest is unexplained. V, J and clone size derive from that table, while D and trimming were established from the DNA sequence. This sample holds some 300,000 clones; about 88% were observed only once. Over 10% of the sample comes from the top ten.

This clonotype was obtained from a woman aged 70-85 years with COVID-19, enrolled during active disease. The sequenced sample was peripheral blood.

The CDR3 region has the sequence CSVLHWTGNYGYTF. The nucleotide sequence is given as TGCAGCGTCCTACACTGGACGGGAAACTATGGCTACACCTTC. The chain uses TRBV29-1 and TRBJ1-2; the D gene cannot be named for sure. Taken from the germline V gene, the CDR1 and CDR2 loops are SQVTM and ANQGSEA. The CDR3 runs 14 amino acids, cysteine and phenylalanine included. Here the CDR3 DNA is all that survives: 42 bases in frame from base 1. The V end loses 6 bases and the J end loses 2 bases, and a stretch of 16 bases separates them.